Below, 14 T cell receptor beta chains from the same sample are listed, as sequenced in a study of T-cell reconstitution after alpha-beta-depleted transplantation in children. Preparation of the TCRbeta library involved a method that used unique molecular identifiers. TCRdb itself ran the PCR reads through MiXCR, one entry per CDR3 protein. Of roughly 300,000 distinct CDR3 sequences detected, around a tenth appear once; the ten largest clones hold around 2.3%. This specimen was PBMCs from the stem cell graft donor, taken from the stem cell graft. These receptors were obtained from a human donor who donated a stem cell graft to a child with acute lymphoblastic leukemia.

This clonotype occurred a few times. The chain employs TRBV7-2 and TRBJ2-5, with 9 bases aligning to TRBD1. Per germline, CDR1 SGHTA and CDR2 FQGNSA. V was pared by 5 bases and J by 4 bases, with 8 bases of the junction left unmatched. The CDR3 is made up of 15 amino acids. CDR3 protein: CASSRWDRAPETQYF. Here the CDR3 DNA reads TGTGCCAGCAGCCGCTGGGACAGGGCTCCAGAGACCCAGTACTTC. Using reference TRBV7-2 and TRBJ2-5 for the parts outside the CDR3, the full variable domain is GAGVSQSPSNKVTEKGKDVELRCDPISGHTALYWYRQSLGQGLEFLIYFQGNSAPDKSGLPSDRFSAERTGGSVSTLTIQRTQQEDSAVYLCASSRWDRAPETQYFGPGTRLLVL.

The table lists this clonotype with a few counts. The rearrangement joins TRBV7-9 to TRBJ1-2; D is undetermined. Trimming stripped 2 bases from V and 3 bases from J, with 10 bases between. CDR3 length: 14 residues. CDR1 and CDR2 from the germline V gene are SEHNR and FQNEAQ (reference sequence). The CDR3 loop is CASSLSRLDYGYTF. The CDR3 DNA reads TGTGCCAGCAGCTTATCGAGATTAGACTATGGCTACACCTTC.

The V gene is TRBV27, the J gene TRBJ2-1; 7 bases align to TRBD2. Germline CDR1 is MNHEY and CDR2 is SMNVEV (reference sequence). V trimming: 1 base; J trimming: 1 base; junction bases outside the gene matches: 7. The CDR3 has 17 residues. The CDR3 reads CASSLFSRGGSYNEQFF. DNA for the CDR3: TGTGCCAGCAGTTTATTTTCGCGGGGAGGGTCCTACAATGAGCAGTTCTTC.

This clonotype was seen a handful of times. The chain carries TRBV9 and TRBJ2-7; D possibly corresponds to TRBD1 (5 bases). The germline V and J ends were trimmed by 4 bases and 3 bases, with 20 bases remaining between them. The CDR3 is made up of 16 amino acids. The germline V gene has CDR1 SGDLS and CDR2 YYNGEE. The CDR3: CASSLHEDSFYYEQYF. CDR3 DNA sequence: TGTGCCAGCAGCCTACATGAAGACAGTTTTTACTACGAGCAGTACTTC. The entire variable domain, with the rest obtained from reference TRBV9 and TRBJ2-7, is as follows: DSGVTQTPKHLITATGQRVTLRCSPRSGDLSVYWYQQSLDQGLQFLIQYYNGEERAKGNILERFSAQQFPDLHSELNLSSLELGDSALYFCASSLHEDSFYYEQYFGPGTRLTVT.

This clonotype has a count of ten or more. The gene calls are TRBV28 and TRBJ2-5, with 10 nucleotides matching TRBD2. V lost 6 bases to trimming and J lost 1 base; unmatched junction nucleotides: 2. CDR3 length: 14 amino acids. Germline V gene sequence: CDR1 MDHEN, CDR2 SYDVKM. The CDR3 is CASRLAGGQETQYF. The DNA of the CDR3 is TGTGCCAGCAGGTTAGCGGGAGGCCAAGAGACCCAGTACTTC.

The V call is TRBV20-1, the J call TRBJ2-5; 9 nucleotides align to TRBD1. After removal of 7 bases from V and 5 bases from J, the junction contained 8 bases not matched to a gene. The CDR3 runs 13 residues. CDR1 DFQATT and CDR2 SNEGSKA come from the germline V gene (reference sequence). The CDR3 is CSVLDRGMETQYF. CDR3 nucleotide sequence: TGCAGTGTCCTGGACAGGGGAATGGAGACCCAGTACTTC.

The chain carries TRBV7-3 and TRBJ2-1; 8 bases match TRBD2. Germline V gene sequence: CDR1 SGHTA, CDR2 FQGTGA. The CDR3 runs 15 residues. Trimming removed 8 bases from V and 10 bases from J; junction bases left unmatched: 16. As DNA, the CDR3 is TGTGCCAGCCAAACGGCCAGCGGGAGTACGGGAGAGCAGTTCTTC. It is translated as CASQTASGSTGEQFF.

The sample holds a few counts of this clonotype. The chain combines TRBV18 with TRBJ1-1; D is uncertain. The CDR3 runs 12 residues. Per germline, CDR1 KGHSH and CDR2 LQKENI. V lost 6 bases, J lost 7 bases, and 12 bases lay in between. CDR3 sequence (DNA): TGTGCCAGCTCGCTGACCCTGGGTGAAGCTTTCTTT. Amino acid sequence: CASSLTLGEAFF.

V and J are TRBV18 and TRBJ2-7; 9 bases are a match to TRBD2. The CDR3 has 16 amino acids. The germline V gene has CDR1 KGHSH and CDR2 LQKENI. V gave up 3 bases and J gave up 5 bases; unmatched junction bases: 11. CDR3 sequence (DNA): TGTGCCAGCTCACCGGTAATAGCGGGAGCTTCGGACGAGCAGTACTTC. Translated, it gives CASSPVIAGASDEQYF.

J is TRBJ2-4 and V is TRBV30, with D unclear. V shed 3 bases and J shed 12 bases, with 12 bases lying between them. Germline CDR1 reads GTSNPN; CDR2 reads SVGIG (reference sequence). The length of the CDR3 is 11 residues. CDR3 sequence: CAWRDFDAQYF. The CDR3 DNA sequence: TGTGCCTGGAGGGATTTTGATGCTCAGTACTTC.

The sample holds a few counts of this clonotype. V usage is TRBV6-2 or TRBV6-3 and J usage is TRBJ2-7, with 10 bases that match TRBD2. Germline CDR1 and CDR2: MNHEY and SVGEGT. The CDR3 covers 15 residues. Losses at the gene ends were 6 bases for V and 5 bases for J; bases not matched to a gene: 10. This chain's CDR3 is CASSRLAGVSHEQYF. The CDR3 bases are TGTGCCAGCAGCCGTCTAGCGGGAGTTTCCCACGAGCAGTACTTC.

This clonotype turned up a few times. This chain connects TRBV9 to TRBJ2-3; 7 nucleotides agree with TRBD2. CDR3 length equals 15 residues. V gave up 4 bases and J gave up 0 bases; unmatched junction bases: 5. Germline values: CDR1 SGDLS, CDR2 YYNGEE. CDR3 amino acids: CASSPSAGSTDTQYF. As DNA, the CDR3 is TGTGCCAGCAGCCCCTCAGCGGGGAGCACAGATACGCAGTATTTT.

This chain connects TRBV2 to TRBJ2-5; D remains unclear. The CDR3 is 15 amino acids. Trimming took off 3 bases at V and 2 bases at J, with 13 bases between the two ends. The V gene's germline CDR1 is SNHLY and CDR2 FYNNEI. CDR3 DNA: TGTGCCAGCAGTGATTTCTCCGGACGGCAAGAGACCCAGTACTTC. Its translation: CASSDFSGRQETQYF. Full variable domain (outside the CDR3, taken from reference TRBV2 and TRBJ2-5): EPEVTQTPSHQVTQMGQEVILRCVPISNHLYFYWYRQILGQKVEFLVSFYNNEISEKSEIFDDQFSVERPDGSNFTLKIRSTKLEDSAMYFCASSDFSGRQETQYFGPGTRLLVL.

The rearrangement uses TRBV12-3 or TRBV12-4 and TRBJ2-3, with D perhaps TRBD1 (5 bases). The CDR3 has 11 amino acids. V lost 5 bases and J lost 9, with 9 bases in between. CDR3 nucleotide sequence: TGTGCCAGCAGTGAACAGGACACGCAGTATTTT. Its translation: CASSEQDTQYF.